This T cell receptor beta chain comes out of a study of regulatory T cells in long-lasting Graves disease. Study-wide background: Over 5 years of antithyroid drugs plus positive TSH receptor antibodies defined persistent Graves' disease. Study results and caveats: Lower TCR diversity characterized persistent Graves' patients relative to newly diagnosed patients. Public clonotype sharing was higher in persistent than newly diagnosed patients. Persistent disease showed a preference for TRBV28, TRBJ1-2 and TRBJ2-5.

Time point reported: persistent/refractory GD, antithyroid drugs over 5 years with positive TRAb. Preparation of the TCR library used RNA extracted from PBMCs. Regarding this clonotype: As yet, its antigen is unknown.

With iRepertoire HTBI primers and Arm-PCR of CDR3 regions, TCR beta libraries were built. TCRdb ran MiXCR on the multiplex PCR reads and lists one entry per CDR3 protein. In the table there are 400,000 to 500,000 distinct CDR3 sequences, around 21% of which are singletons. CDR3 length: 14 residues. V lost 5 bases to trimming and J lost 9 bases; unmatched junction nucleotides: 6. The sequence derives from a female donor with Graves disease. The specimen comprised peripheral blood mononuclear cells (PBMCs), sampled when the disease was refractory, from a patient treated with antithyroid drugs. J is TRBJ1-6 and V is TRBV12-3 or TRBV12-4, with 8 bases lining up with TRBD1. DNA for the CDR3: TGTGCCAGCAGTCTTACAGGGGGAGTTTCACCCCTCCACTTT. Encoded protein: CASSLTGGVSPLHF.